This TCR beta chain stems from a study of beta chain features in type 1 diabetes. A word on this clone: A junction boundary mismatches the germline segment, possibly from a read error. Additional DNA sequences in this sample encode the identical CDR3.

Germline V gives CDR1 SGHDN, CDR2 FVKESK. This CDR3 is 15 amino acids long. Isolated RNA was reverse transcribed in full, so expressed TCRB transcripts were sequenced. Some clones are missing from TCRdb's copy, which holds only in-frame ones; the method was immunoSEQ multiplex PCR. The table records 900,000 or so clones, about 17% of them present only once. The chain links TRBV14 to TRBJ2-3; D possibly corresponds to TRBD2 (5 bases). The sample taken for sequencing was naive CD4+ T cells from blood. The sequence was obtained from a woman between 18 and 30 years old in good health. DNA for the CDR3: TGCGCCAGCAGCCCGGCCGGGGTCCCGGTCGGTACGCAGTATTTT. It is translated as CASSPAGVPVGTQYF.